A single sample gave rise to the 7 T cell receptor beta chains below, sequenced in a study of metastatic and nonmetastatic thyroid tumors. Through MiXCR, TCRdb re-clonotyped the PCR reads. Of 30,000 to 45,000 clones listed, about 26% were seen once; the top ten hold about a tenth. Patients had received no treatment of any kind before thyroid surgery. Input material: blood. The receptors derive from a male donor with papillary thyroid cancer or a benign thyroid nodule (not recorded which). Some clones in this sample may be carry-over from other donors' samples.

Ten or more counts support this clone. The genes are TRBV24-1 and TRBJ2-1, with a tentative D call TRBD2 (6 bases). V gave up 4 bases and J gave up 7 bases, with 22 bases separating them. Germline CDR1 is KGHDR and CDR2 is SFDVKD. This CDR3 region has 17 residues. DNA of the CDR3: TGTGCCACCAGTGACACTACGGCCGGGGGAGTGTATAATGAGCAGTTCTTC. The encoded protein is CATSDTTAGGVYNEQFF.

The chain carries TRBV5-1 and TRBJ2-2, with 8 bases fitting TRBD1. The germline V gene has CDR1 SGHRS and CDR2 YFSETQ. There are 15 residues in the CDR3. V lost 0 bases, J lost 5 bases, and 3 bases stayed unmatched. The CDR3 spells CASSLGTGRTGELFF. The CDR3 DNA reads as TGCGCCAGCAGCTTGGGGACAGGGAGGACCGGGGAGCTGTTTTTT.

In its sample, this clone was seen a few times. This rearrangement joins TRBV19 to TRBJ2-3; D ambiguous. Trimming removed 4 bases at V and 8 bases at J, with 13 bases between. Germline V gives CDR1 LNHDA, CDR2 SQIVND (reference sequence). This CDR3 is 13 amino acids long. The CDR3 reads CASSRSAVGTQYF. CDR3 nucleotides: TGTGCCAGTAGTAGGTCGGCAGTGGGTACGCAGTATTTT.

This clone was picked up a small number of times. The chain has TRBV6-2 or TRBV6-3 and TRBJ2-7; D perhaps matches TRBD2 (6 bases). Germline assignment: CDR1 MNHEY and CDR2 SVGEGT. V dropped 6 bases and J dropped 0 bases, with 15 bases sitting between them. The CDR3 length is 15 residues. As DNA, the CDR3 is TGTGCCAGCAGCCGTGGGGGACTCAACTCCTACGAGCAGTACTTC. This sequence encodes CASSRGGLNSYEQYF.

This clone was seen ten or more times. The chain joins TRBV3-1 to TRBJ2-3; perhaps D is TRBD1 or TRBD2 (7 bases each). Trimming shortened V by 3 bases and J by 8 bases, and 18 bases separated the two germline ends. The CDR3 sequence is 15 residues long. The germline V gene has CDR1 LGHDT and CDR2 YNNKEL (reference sequence). CDR3 in DNA: TGTGCCAGCAGCCAGACGACAGGGAGGGAGGGTACGCAGTATTTT. Protein sequence: CASSQTTGREGTQYF.

The rearrangement uses TRBV12-3 or TRBV12-4 and TRBJ1-5; 11 nucleotides match TRBD1. The V and J ends lost 3 bases and 6 bases, in that order; junction bases with no gene match: 7. The CDR3 length is 16 residues. In DNA, the CDR3 is TGTGCCAGCAGTTTGAGGGGACAGGGGGTTTTTCAGCCCCAGCATTTT. Its protein is CASSLRGQGVFQPQHF.

In its sample, this clone was seen a few times. The chain links TRBV12-3 or TRBV12-4 to TRBJ1-6, with D perhaps matching TRBD1 (6 bases). This CDR3 is 15 amino acids long. V was clipped by 4 bases and J by 11 bases, with 18 bases between them. In DNA form, the CDR3 reads TGTGCCAGCAGTTACCACGTCGGGGGGCGGACACCCCTCCACTTT. Translating it yields CASSYHVGGRTPLHF.